Listed here are 25 T cell receptor beta chains from one sample, sequenced in a study of blood T cell repertoires in COVID-19. Sequenced by immunoSEQ multiplex PCR; TCRdb stores in-frame clones only, minus some. The sample lists roughly 240,000 clones; 82% were seen once. Sequenced material: peripheral blood. The receptors shown here come from a woman in her seventies with acute or convalescent COVID-19.

This sequence joins TRBV2 and TRBJ1-5; D ambiguous. This CDR3 contains 16 residues. From germline, CDR1 is SNHLY and CDR2 FYNNEI. Trimming left V 4 bases short and J 0 bases short, with 13 bases between. The CDR3 DNA reads as TGTGCCAGCAGTGTAGACATGAGTATTAGCAATCAGCCCCAGCATTTT. Translation gives CASSVDMSISNQPQHF.

The rearrangement uses TRBV3-1 (or the pseudogene TRBV3-2) and TRBJ1-2, with 7 bases lining up with TRBD1. Germline V gene data show CDR1 as LGHDT and CDR2 as YNNKEL (reference sequence). The CDR3 is 15 residues long. Trimming removed 8 bases from V and 0 bases from J; junction bases left unmatched: 9. The CDR3 sequence is CASAQGDISNYGYTF. CDR3 nucleotides: TGTGCCAGCGCCCAGGGGGACATCTCTAACTATGGCTACACCTTC.

The V and J genes are TRBV3-1 (or the pseudogene TRBV3-2) and TRBJ2-5; no clear D. The V and J ends lost 2 bases and 2 bases respectively, with 3 bases between them. The germline CDR1 and CDR2 sequences are LGHDT and YNNKEL (reference sequence). This CDR3 region has 12 residues. The CDR3, as DNA: TGTGCCAGCAGCCAATCTCAAGAGACCCAGTACTTC. This codes for CASSQSQETQYF.

The chain links TRBV7-9 to TRBJ1-1; D uncertain. In germline, CDR1 is SEHNR, CDR2 FQNEAQ (reference sequence). This CDR3 spans 13 amino acids. Trimming cost V 5 bases and J 1 base, with 8 bases left between them. The CDR3 protein is CASSPIQNTEAFF. CDR3 bases: TGTGCCAGCAGCCCCATTCAGAACACTGAAGCTTTCTTT.

The J gene is TRBJ2-1, the V gene TRBV19; 9 bases line up with TRBD1. Germline assignment: CDR1 LNHDA and CDR2 SQIVND (reference sequence). The CDR3 is 15 amino acids. Trimming cost V 6 bases and J 0 bases; bases outside gene matches: 3. The chain's CDR3 is CASRRDRASYNEQFF. The CDR3 DNA reads TGTGCCAGTAGGAGGGACAGGGCCTCCTACAATGAGCAGTTCTTC.

This clone was seen only once. The chain carries TRBV5-5 and TRBJ2-7, with TRBD1 matching over 7 bases. Germline-derived CDR1 and CDR2 are SGHKS and YYEKEE (reference sequence). After removal of 0 bases from V and 2 bases from J, the junction contained 5 bases not matched to a gene. The CDR3 has 15 amino acids. This CDR3 is CASSLGGTVTYEQYF. The CDR3 nucleotides read TGTGCCAGCAGCTTGGGTGGGACAGTAACCTACGAGCAGTACTTC.

The chain links TRBV18 to TRBJ1-3, with 12 bases matching TRBD1. V dropped 6 bases and J dropped 0; count of bases not matched to a gene: 9. Per germline, CDR1 KGHSH and CDR2 LQKENI. This CDR3 comprises 18 residues. CDR3 bases: TGTGCCAGCTCGGGGACAGGGGGCTCTCCCCTCTCTGGAAACACCATATATTTT. It encodes CASSGTGGSPLSGNTIYF.

This sequence joins TRBV5-1 and TRBJ1-2, with 7 bases matching TRBD1. This CDR3 has 15 amino acids. Germline V gene sequence: CDR1 SGHRS, CDR2 YFSETQ. V was pared by 5 bases and J by 0 bases, with 7 bases of the junction left unmatched. Here the CDR3 reads CASSLGTVANYGYTF. The CDR3 DNA follows: TGCGCCAGCAGTCTAGGGACAGTAGCTAACTATGGCTACACCTTC.

The chain has TRBV5-1 and TRBJ2-2; the match to TRBD2 covers 16 bases. Germline CDR1 SGHRS, CDR2 YFSETQ. V shed 7 bases and J 5 bases; nucleotides not matched to a gene: 8. The CDR3 extends over 17 amino acids. CDR3 protein: CASYPGTSGGATGELFF. The CDR3 region has the DNA TGCGCCAGCTATCCCGGGACTAGCGGGGGGGCGACCGGGGAGCTGTTTTTT.

This chain links TRBV28 with TRBJ1-5; possible D gene TRBD1, 5 bases. V lost 3 bases to trimming and J lost 4 bases, with 7 bases between them. This CDR3 contains 13 residues. The germline V gene encodes CDR1 MDHEN and CDR2 SYDVKM. CDR3 nucleotides: TGTGCCAGCAGTTTTTCAGGGAATCAGCCCCAGCATTTT. Translated, it gives CASSFSGNQPQHF.

The CDR3 loop is CASGRGTGGGNTEAFF. The CDR3 DNA follows: TGTGCCAGCGGACGTGGGACAGGGGGCGGAAACACTGAAGCTTTCTTT. The chain has TRBV2 and TRBJ1-1; 12 bases map to TRBD1. Per the germline V gene, CDR1 is SNHLY and CDR2 is FYNNEI. J lost 2 bases, V lost 8 bases, and 9 bases had no gene match. The CDR3 covers 16 residues.

A few counts support this clone. V and J are TRBV4-1 and TRBJ2-1; tentatively, D is TRBD2 (6 bases). Germline V gene data show CDR1 as MGHRA and CDR2 as YSYEKL. The CDR3 has 15 residues. V dropped 4 bases and J dropped 5 bases, with 15 bases sitting between them. The CDR3 region has the DNA TGCGCCAGCAGCCGGGGGGACGCTGGTGACAATGAGCAGTTCTTC. Amino acids: CASSRGDAGDNEQFF.

The rearrangement joins TRBV9 to TRBJ2-2; D is ambiguous. CDR1 is SGDLS, CDR2 YYNGEE, per germline. The CDR3 contains 12 residues. V lost 4 bases and J 6 bases, leaving 7 bases between the germline ends. DNA of the CDR3: TGTGCCAGCAGCTTCAACTCCGGGGAGCTGTTTTTT. As protein: CASSFNSGELFF.

The chain has TRBV30 and TRBJ1-5; 7 bases map to TRBD1. CDR3 length: 15 amino acids. From germline, CDR1 is GTSNPN and CDR2 SVGIG (reference sequence). The V gene end was trimmed by 0 bases and the J gene end by 6 bases; junction bases not matched to a gene: 8. The CDR3 nucleotides are TGTGCCTGGAGTGTGGGGGTAGGGGGCGGTCAGCCCCAGCATTTT. This encodes CAWSVGVGGGQPQHF. Based on the CDR3 plus reference TRBV30 and TRBJ1-5, the full variable domain is SQTIHQWPATLVQPVGSPLSLECTVEGTSNPNLYWYRQAAGRGLQLLFYSVGIGQISSEVPQNLSASRPQDRQFILSSKKLLLSDSGFYLCAWSVGVGGGQPQHFGDGTRLSIL.

This clone was counted a single time. This chain joins TRBV7-2 and TRBJ2-1; no definite D call. The V end lost 2 bases, the J end lost 1 base, and 9 bases lay between the germline ends. Germline CDR1 is SGHTA and CDR2 is FQGNSA. CDR3 size: 15 residues. As DNA, the CDR3 is TGTGCCAGCAGCTTACTTTCTGAGTCCTACAATGAGCAGTTCTTC. It encodes CASSLLSESYNEQFF.

CDR3 region: CASSQGTGISYNEQFF. In nucleotides, the CDR3 is TGCGCCAGCAGCCAAGGGACTGGCATCTCCTACAATGAGCAGTTCTTC. The rearrangement joins TRBV4-3 to TRBJ2-1, with D possibly TRBD2 on 5 matching bases. This CDR3 spans 16 amino acids. CDR1 and CDR2 (germline): LGHNA, YSLEER. Trimming stripped 1 base from V and 0 bases from J, with 10 bases between.

This clone turned up a few times. Other DNA sequences in this specimen translate into the identical CDR3. The V and J genes are TRBV4-3 and TRBJ1-5; D perhaps matches TRBD1 (6 bases). CDR1 and CDR2 (germline): LGHNA, YSLEER. The CDR3 covers 15 residues. The ends were cut back, 0 bases at V and 4 bases at J, with 10 bases in the middle. Written as DNA, the CDR3 is TGCGCCAGCAGCCAAGATCTGAGGGGGAATCAGCCCCAGCATTTT. It specifies CASSQDLRGNQPQHF.

The chain employs TRBV3-1 (or the pseudogene TRBV3-2) and TRBJ2-7; D not certain. CDR1 is LGHDT, CDR2 YNNKEL, per germline (reference sequence). The CDR3 runs 17 residues. Trimming left V 1 base short and J 6 bases short, with 22 bases between. CDR3 protein: CASSQGLFLATSSEQYF. For the CDR3, the DNA is TGTGCCAGCAGCCAAGGCCTCTTTCTCGCGACAAGCTCCGAGCAGTACTTC.

The CDR3 region has the DNA TGTGCCAGCTCACAAGATCCCTCTGGAGCTGGAAACACCATATATTTT. Translating it yields CASSQDPSGAGNTIYF. V and J are TRBV18 and TRBJ1-3, with unresolved D. Germline CDR1 and CDR2: KGHSH and LQKENI. V lost 4 bases and J 2 bases, leaving 15 bases between the germline ends. This CDR3 has 16 amino acids.

In DNA, the CDR3 is TGTGCCAGCAGCGTCAGGGGACAGGCGGGGAACCAAGAGACCCAGTACTTC. It translates to CASSVRGQAGNQETQYF. The J gene is TRBJ2-5, the V gene TRBV9; 8 positions agree with TRBD1. The CDR3 has 17 amino acids. Germline values: CDR1 SGDLS, CDR2 YYNGEE. Trimming took 2 bases from V and 0 from J; bases not matched to a gene: 9.

V is TRBV7-9 and J is TRBJ1-4, with 9 positions matching TRBD1. Germline V lookup: CDR1 SEHNR, CDR2 FQNEAQ (reference sequence). Trimming at V came to 1 base and at J to 8 bases, leaving 8 bases not matched to a gene. There are 16 residues in the CDR3. This CDR3 is CASSLGSTGGIEKLFF. CDR3 DNA: TGTGCCAGCAGCTTAGGTTCGACAGGGGGTATCGAAAAACTGTTTTTT.

The chain has TRBV29-1 and TRBJ1-1, with 9 bases lining up with TRBD1. The CDR3 spans 13 residues. Per germline, CDR1 SQVTM and CDR2 ANQGSEA. Trimming cost V 4 bases and J 2 bases; bases outside gene matches: 2. CDR3 protein: CSVAGQGNTEAFF. The CDR3 nucleotides read TGCAGCGTTGCGGGACAGGGAAACACTGAAGCTTTCTTT.

As for this clone: Other DNA sequences in this specimen translate into the identical CDR3. The chain employs TRBV7-2 and TRBJ1-1; D gene uncertain. Between the trimmed V and J ends, which lost 4 bases and 1 base, there was a span of 7 bases. Looked up from germline, CDR1 is SGHTA and CDR2 is FQGNSA. The CDR3 runs 13 residues. CDR3 residues: CASSSPSNTEAFF. Written as DNA, the CDR3 is TGTGCCAGCAGCTCCCCATCGAACACTGAAGCTTTCTTT.

The chain couples TRBV27 to TRBJ2-3; TRBD2 might be the D (7 bases). Trimming cost V 3 bases and J 6 bases, with 16 bases left between them. CDR1 and CDR2 (germline): MNHEY, SMNVEV (reference sequence). The CDR3 totals 15 residues. The CDR3 DNA is TGTGCCAGCAGTTTTCGTGGGGGGGCCAGGGATACGCAGTATTTT. It codes for CASSFRGGARDTQYF.

The V gene is TRBV2, the J gene TRBJ1-4; tentative D call: TRBD1 (6 bases). The CDR3 runs to 14 residues. V gave up 3 bases and J gave up 8 bases, with 13 bases separating them. Germline-derived CDR1 and CDR2 are SNHLY and FYNNEI. The CDR3 DNA follows: TGTGCCAGCAGTGACAGGGGCGTAGGGGAAAAACTGTTTTTT. This encodes CASSDRGVGEKLFF.